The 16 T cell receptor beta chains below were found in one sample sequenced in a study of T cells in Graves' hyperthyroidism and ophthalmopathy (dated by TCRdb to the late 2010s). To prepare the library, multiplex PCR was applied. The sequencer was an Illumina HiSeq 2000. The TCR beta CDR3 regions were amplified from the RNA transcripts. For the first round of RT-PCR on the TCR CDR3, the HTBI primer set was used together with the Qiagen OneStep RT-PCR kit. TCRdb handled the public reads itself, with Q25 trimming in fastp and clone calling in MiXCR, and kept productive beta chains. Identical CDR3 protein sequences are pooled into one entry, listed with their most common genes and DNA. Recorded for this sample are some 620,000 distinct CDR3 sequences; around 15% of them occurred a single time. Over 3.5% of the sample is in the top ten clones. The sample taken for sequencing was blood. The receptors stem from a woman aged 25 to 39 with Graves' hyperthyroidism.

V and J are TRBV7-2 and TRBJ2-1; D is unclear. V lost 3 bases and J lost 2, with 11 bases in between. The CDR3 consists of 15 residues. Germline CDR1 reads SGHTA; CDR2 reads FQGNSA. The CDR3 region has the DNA TGTGCCAGCAGCTTCGTCACGGGCCCCTACAATGAGCAGTTCTTC. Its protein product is CASSFVTGPYNEQFF.

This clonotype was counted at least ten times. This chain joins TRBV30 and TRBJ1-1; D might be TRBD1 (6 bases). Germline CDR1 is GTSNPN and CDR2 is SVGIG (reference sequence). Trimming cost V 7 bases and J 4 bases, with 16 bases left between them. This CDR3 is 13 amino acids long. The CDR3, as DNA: TGTGCCTTTGAAGGGGGGCTGGGCACTGAAGCTTTCTTT. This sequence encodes CAFEGGLGTEAFF.

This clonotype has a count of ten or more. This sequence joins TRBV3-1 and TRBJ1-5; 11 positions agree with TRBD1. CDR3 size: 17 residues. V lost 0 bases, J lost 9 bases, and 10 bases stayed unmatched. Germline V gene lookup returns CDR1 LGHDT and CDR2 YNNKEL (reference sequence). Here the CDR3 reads CASSQDVGQGARGPQHF. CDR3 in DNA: TGTGCCAGCAGCCAAGATGTCGGACAGGGGGCGAGAGGGCCCCAGCATTTT.

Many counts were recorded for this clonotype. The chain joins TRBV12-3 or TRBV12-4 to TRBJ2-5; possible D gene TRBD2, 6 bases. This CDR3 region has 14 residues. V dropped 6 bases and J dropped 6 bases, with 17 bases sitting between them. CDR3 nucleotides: TGTGCCAGCAGCCCCGGAAAGGGAGGACAGACCCAGTACTTC. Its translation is CASSPGKGGQTQYF.

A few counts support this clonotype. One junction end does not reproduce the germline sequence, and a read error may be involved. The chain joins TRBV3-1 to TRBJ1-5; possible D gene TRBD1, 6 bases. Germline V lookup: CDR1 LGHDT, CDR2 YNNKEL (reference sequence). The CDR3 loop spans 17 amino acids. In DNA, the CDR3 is TGTGTCAGCAGCCAGTATAGTGGACAGTTACTCAATCAGCCCCAGCATTTT. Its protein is CVSSQYSGQLLNQPQHF.

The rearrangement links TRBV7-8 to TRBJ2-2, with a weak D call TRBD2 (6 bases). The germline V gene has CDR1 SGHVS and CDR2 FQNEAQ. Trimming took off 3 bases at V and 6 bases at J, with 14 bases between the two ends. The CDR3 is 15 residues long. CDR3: CASSLEPRGAGELFF. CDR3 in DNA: TGTGCCAGCAGCTTGGAGCCCCGCGGGGCCGGGGAGCTGTTTTTT. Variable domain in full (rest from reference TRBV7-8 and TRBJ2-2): GAGVSQSPRYKVAKRGQDVALRCDPISGHVSLFWYQQALGQGPEFLTYFQNEAQLDKSGLPSDRFFAERPEGSVSTLKIQRTQQEDSAVYLCASSLEPRGAGELFFGEGSRLTVL.

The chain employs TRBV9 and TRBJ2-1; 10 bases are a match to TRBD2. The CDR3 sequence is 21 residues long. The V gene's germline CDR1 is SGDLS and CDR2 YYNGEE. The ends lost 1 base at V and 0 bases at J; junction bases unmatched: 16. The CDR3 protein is CASSVRGGLARGSSSYNEQFF. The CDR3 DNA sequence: TGTGCCAGCAGCGTAAGGGGGGGACTAGCGAGAGGTTCCAGCTCCTACAATGAGCAGTTCTTC.

The CDR3 loop is CATSTLAGISGELFF. The CDR3 DNA follows: TGTGCCACCAGTACGCTAGCGGGAATTTCCGGGGAGCTGTTTTTT. V usage is TRBV24-1 and J usage is TRBJ2-2; TRBD2 aligns across 9 bases. Germline V gene lookup returns CDR1 KGHDR and CDR2 SFDVKD. The CDR3 is 15 residues long. Unmatched junction bases numbered 7, after V lost 6 bases and J lost 6 bases.

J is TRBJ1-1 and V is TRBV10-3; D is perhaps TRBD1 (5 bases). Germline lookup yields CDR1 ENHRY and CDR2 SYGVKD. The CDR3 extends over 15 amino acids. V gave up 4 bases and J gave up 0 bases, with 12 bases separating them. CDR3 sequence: CAISGQGSVNTEAFF. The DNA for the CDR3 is TGTGCCATCAGTGGGCAGGGATCAGTGAACACTGAAGCTTTCTTT.

The CDR3 bases are TGTGCCAGCAGTCGCAGAAACCTTAGCAATCAGCCCCAGCATTTT. Translation: CASSRRNLSNQPQHF. The rearrangement links TRBV6-1 to TRBJ1-5; D is ambiguous. The CDR3 length is 15 residues. Germline V CDR1 and CDR2: MNHNS, SASEGT. V was clipped by 5 bases and J by 0 bases, with 11 bases between them.

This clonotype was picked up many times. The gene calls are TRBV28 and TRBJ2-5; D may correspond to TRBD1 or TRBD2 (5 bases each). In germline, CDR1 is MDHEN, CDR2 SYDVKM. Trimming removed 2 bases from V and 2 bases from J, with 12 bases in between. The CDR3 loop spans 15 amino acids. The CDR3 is CASSLEGPGQETQYF. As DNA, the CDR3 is TGTGCCAGCAGTTTAGAGGGACCGGGGCAAGAGACCCAGTACTTC.

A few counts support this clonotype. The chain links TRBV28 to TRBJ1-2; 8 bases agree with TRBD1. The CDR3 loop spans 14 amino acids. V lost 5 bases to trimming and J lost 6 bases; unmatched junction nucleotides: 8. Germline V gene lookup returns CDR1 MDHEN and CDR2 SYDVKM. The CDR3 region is CASSVLQGGHGYTF. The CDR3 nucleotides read TGTGCCAGCAGTGTCCTACAGGGGGGGCATGGCTACACCTTC.

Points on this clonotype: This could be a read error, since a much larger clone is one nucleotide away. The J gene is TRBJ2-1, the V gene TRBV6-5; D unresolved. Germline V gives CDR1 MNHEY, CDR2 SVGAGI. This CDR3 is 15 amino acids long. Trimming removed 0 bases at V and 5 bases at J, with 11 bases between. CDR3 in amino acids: CASSYSLSGNNEQFF. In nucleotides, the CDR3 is TGTGCCAGCAGTTACTCGTTATCAGGAAACAATGAGCAGTTCTTC.

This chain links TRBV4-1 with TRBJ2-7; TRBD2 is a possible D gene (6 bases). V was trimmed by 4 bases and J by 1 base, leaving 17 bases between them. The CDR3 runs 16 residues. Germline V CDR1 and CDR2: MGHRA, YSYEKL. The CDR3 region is CASSPVGGVGSYEQYF. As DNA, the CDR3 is TGCGCCAGCAGCCCCGTGGGCGGGGTCGGGTCCTACGAGCAGTACTTC.

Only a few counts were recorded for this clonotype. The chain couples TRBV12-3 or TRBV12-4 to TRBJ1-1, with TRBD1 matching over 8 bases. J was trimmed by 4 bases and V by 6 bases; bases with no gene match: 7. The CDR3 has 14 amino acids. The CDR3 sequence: CASRGDRGPTEAFF. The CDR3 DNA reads TGTGCCAGCAGGGGTGACAGGGGACCCACTGAAGCTTTCTTT.

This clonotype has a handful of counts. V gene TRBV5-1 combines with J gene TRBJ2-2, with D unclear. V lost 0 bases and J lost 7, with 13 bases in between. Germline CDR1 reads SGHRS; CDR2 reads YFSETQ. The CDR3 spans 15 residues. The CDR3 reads CASSLEVWKSGELFF. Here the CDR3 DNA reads TGCGCCAGCAGCTTGGAGGTCTGGAAAAGCGGGGAGCTGTTTTTT.